Sequencing of this TCR beta chain was carried out in a study of shared clonotypes between healthy human individuals. Profiled with immunoSEQ multiplex PCR; TCRdb holds only in-frame clones, not every one. Of fewer than 600,000 clones listed, roughly three quarters were seen once; the top ten hold 12%. The unsorted samples took 85 million or so PBMCs to get genomic DNA. Germline CDR1 is MGHDK and CDR2 is SYGVNS. The CDR3 spans 13 residues. Trimming left V 4 bases short and J 9 bases short, with 13 bases between. The chain combines TRBV25-1 with TRBJ2-1, with D perhaps being TRBD1 or TRBD2 (5 bases each). This receptor was taken from a woman aged 40 to 50 in good health. Some clones in this sample may be carry-over from other donors' samples. The material sequenced was PBMCs. In DNA form, the CDR3 reads TGTGCCAGCAGTGGATGGGAGAGGGGTGAGCAGTTCTTC. It yields the protein CASSGWERGEQFF.